This T cell receptor (beta chain) appears in the sequencing data of a study of liver allograft versus peripheral blood T cells. Study context: Comparisons were made between T cell receptor repertoires found in transplanted livers and those circulating in recipients' peripheral blood.

From the reads, TCRdb called clonotypes with MiXCR, one entry per CDR3 protein. The sample yields about 14,000 distinct CDR3 sequences, around 20% seen once. Notes on the study in general: Intragraft T cell receptor repertoires of liver allografts were reported to differ from peripheral blood repertoires.

J gave up 7 bases and V 8 bases, and 2 bases lay outside the gene matches. The CDR3 length is 11 residues. The germline CDR1 and CDR2 sequences are MNHEY and SMNVEV (reference sequence). This clonotype turned up a few times. Its antigen is not known. The chain combines TRBV27 with TRBJ1-1; 9 positions agree with TRBD1. This sequence originates from a human patient who had a liver transplant. Part of the T cells may come from the graft donor. CDR3 bases: TGTGCCAGCCGGGACAGGGTTGAAGCTTTCTTT. Translating it yields CASRDRVEAFF.